These T cell receptor beta chains were read from a single sample in a study of T-cell reconstitution after alpha-beta-depleted transplantation in children. One entry per CDR3 protein, called by TCRdb with MiXCR from the PCR reads. The sample includes 250,000 to 400,000 distinct CDR3 sequences, approximately 23% of them seen just once. The source material was PBMCs, mostly from graft donor cells, sampled 180 days after TCRalphabeta/CD19-depleted stem cell transplant. These receptors all stem from a male patient younger than 18 who had a stem cell transplant for acute lymphoblastic leukemia, so the T cells may come from the graft donor. Each CDR3 is given with its conserved first and last residue. The D gene is left open where the match is weak. Rows give clone size only sometimes, using once, few, many, or a class for an expanded clone.

j_call d_call v_call clone_size cdr3_nt cdr3_aa
TRBJ2-3 TRBD2 TRBV7-9 few TGTGCCAGCAGCCTCGGGACTAGCGGGCCAGATACGCAGTATTTT CASSLGTSGPDTQYF
TRBJ2-1 NA TRBV9 NA TGTGCCAGCAGCGTAGAGTGGGGCGCCCACGAGCAGTTCTTC CASSVEWGAHEQFF
TRBJ1-1 TRBD1 TRBV7-6 NA TGTGCCAGCAGCTTGCAGGGGGCCCTGAAATTGGACACTGAAGCTTTCTTT CASSLQGALKLDTEAFF
TRBJ2-7 NA TRBV12-3/TRBV12-4 NA TGTGCCAGCAGTTGGGGATTATATGGAGGGCCGACCTACGAGCAGTACTTC CASSWGLYGGPTYEQYF
TRBJ2-4 NA TRBV10-3 few TGTGCCATCAGTGAATCTCTGCCGAACCTAGCCAAAAACATTCAGTACTTC CAISESLPNLAKNIQYF
TRBJ1-5 NA TRBV20-1 many TGCAGTGCCCCTCAAACAGGAGAGCGACGCAATCAGCCCCAGCATTTT CSAPQTGERRNQPQHF
TRBJ1-1 NA TRBV9 NA TGTGCCAGCAGCGTAGGGCACGAGAACACTGAAGCTTTCTTT CASSVGHENTEAFF
TRBJ2-7 TRBD1 TRBV29-1 few TGCAGCGTTGAGGGGGGGACAGGGGTACCAAATACTCCCTACGAGCAGTACTTC CSVEGGTGVPNTPYEQYF
TRBJ2-1 NA TRBV6-5 NA TGTCCCAGCAGTTACGGATATGGGACCAGAATCGAGGAGCAGTTCTTC CPSSYGYGTRIEEQFF
TRBJ2-5 TRBD1 TRBV5-1 few TGCGCCAGCAGCTTGGAGGGGGCCTGGGCCAGGGGGCTCACAGAGACCCAGTACTTC CASSLEGAWARGLTETQYF
TRBJ1-5 NA TRBV29-1 few TGCAGCGTTGTAGGAGGTGGCAATCAGCCCCAGCATTTT CSVVGGGNQPQHF
TRBJ2-6 NA TRBV4-1 few TGCGCCAGCAGCCAGGCGTTCCGTGGGGCCAACGTCCTGACTTTC CASSQAFRGANVLTF
TRBJ2-7 TRBD2 TRBV27 NA TGTGCCAGCAGGAGACGGGGACTAGCGTTTTCCTACGAGCAGTACTTC CASRRRGLAFSYEQYF
TRBJ2-3 NA TRBV10-3 NA TGTGCCACCCTTAAATTCCGGGACAGCACAGATACGCAGTATTTT CATLKFRDSTDTQYF
TRBJ1-1 TRBD1 TRBV9 NA TGTGCCAGCAGCCCGGGGGGGAGGGGGCCGAACACTGAAGCTTTCTTT CASSPGGRGPNTEAFF
TRBJ2-1 TRBD2 TRBV7-9 few TGTGCCAGCAGCTGGAAAGCGGGAGGCAGCTACAATGAGCAGTTCTTC CASSWKAGGSYNEQFF
TRBJ2-2 NA TRBV21-1 NA TGTGCCAGCAGCAAAGGGGCAGGGGGAGACACCGGGGAGCTGTTTTTT CASSKGAGGDTGELFF
TRBJ2-3 NA TRBV7-9 NA TGTGCCAGCAGCTTGGCGTGGGATAAGGGGCCGACAGATACGCAGTATTTT CASSLAWDKGPTDTQYF
TRBJ2-2 NA TRBV15 few TGTGCCACCAGCAGAGGTTTGCCTTACACCGGGGAGCTGTTTTTT CATSRGLPYTGELFF
TRBJ2-3 NA TRBV24-1 NA TGTGCCACCAGTGGAAGCACAGATACGCAGTATTTT CATSGSTDTQYF
TRBJ2-2 NA TRBV10-3 NA TGTGCCATCAGTGAGTCAAGCGCCATGCTGTTTTTT CAISESSAMLFF
TRBJ2-7 NA TRBV12-3/TRBV12-4 NA TGTGCCAGCAGTTTGGGACGAGGGATGCAGTACTTC CASSLGRGMQYF
TRBJ2-1 NA TRBV5-1 NA TGCGCCAGCAGCTTGGCCCAGCGGTACTCCTACAATGAGCAGTTCTTC CASSLAQRYSYNEQFF
TRBJ2-2 NA TRBV9 NA TGTGCCAGCAGCGTAAGCTGGACAGCTTTAACCGGGGAGCTGTTTTTT CASSVSWTALTGELFF
TRBJ1-4 TRBD1 TRBV12-3/TRBV12-4 few TGTGCCAGCAGTCCGGACAGGGGGAATGAAAAACTGTTTTTT CASSPDRGNEKLFF
TRBJ2-5 NA TRBV20-1 many TGCAGTGCTAGTTGGGGGCCAGGAGGGGAGACCCAGTACTTC CSASWGPGGETQYF
TRBJ2-7 NA TRBV20-1 NA TGCAGTGCTCCGCGACGGGAGATTGGGAACTACGAGCAGTACTTC CSAPRREIGNYEQYF
TRBJ2-7 NA TRBV25-1 few TGTGCCAGCAGTGAATGGGTGGGGTGGCACGAGCAGTACTTC CASSEWVGWHEQYF
TRBJ2-7 NA TRBV3-1 NA TGTGCCAGCAGCCAAGGGGCAGGCACCTTCTACGAGCAGTACTTC CASSQGAGTFYEQYF
TRBJ2-3 TRBD1 TRBV7-2 NA TGTGCCAGCAGCTCCGGGACAGCGCTAAGCACAGATACGCAGTATTTT CASSSGTALSTDTQYF